The 17 T cell receptor beta chains listed next were all sequenced from one sample in a study of T cells in Graves' hyperthyroidism and ophthalmopathy. TCR beta CDR3 sequences were amplified from RNA transcripts. The HTBI primer set drove a first-round RT-PCR of the TCR CDR3. MiXCR, applied by TCRdb to the multiplex PCR reads, yields one record per CDR3 protein. The top ten clones hold 3.5% to 4% of a sample with 600,000 to 650,000 distinct CDR3 sequences, roughly 16% of them seen once. The sequenced material came from blood. Receptor source: a woman younger than 45 with Graves' hyperthyroidism.

This clonotype was seen more than once but under ten times. The V gene is TRBV30, the J gene TRBJ1-1; D remains ambiguous. This CDR3 is 14 amino acids long. Trimming shortened V by 5 bases and J by 1 base, and 14 bases separated the two germline ends. Germline values: CDR1 GTSNPN, CDR2 SVGIG (reference sequence). The CDR3 DNA reads TGTGCCTGGGGTACCGGGCGGGCGAACACTGAAGCTTTCTTT. Residues: CAWGTGRANTEAFF.

There are many counts of this clonotype. This chain links TRBV5-1 with TRBJ2-5; D is perhaps TRBD1 or TRBD2 (5 bases each). This CDR3 spans 14 amino acids. Trimming left V 5 bases short and J 5 bases short, with 16 bases between. Germline V gives CDR1 SGHRS, CDR2 YFSETQ. The CDR3 nucleotides read TGCGCCAGCAGTCTAGAGGGGCGCCGGGAGACCCAGTACTTC. It codes for CASSLEGRRETQYF.

This chain uses TRBV20-1 with TRBJ2-7, with TRBD1 matching 8 bases. Germline trimming cut 5 bases from V and 0 bases from J; bases unmatched to any gene: 15. CDR3 size: 17 residues. Per germline, CDR1 DFQATT and CDR2 SNEGSKA (reference sequence). CDR3 loop: CSAESGTGGPSSYEQYF. CDR3 bases: TGCAGTGCTGAAAGTGGGACAGGCGGACCGAGCTCCTACGAGCAGTACTTC.

The gene calls are TRBV9 and TRBJ1-1; maybe TRBD1 (6 bases). V was clipped by 0 bases and J by 6 bases, with 15 bases between them. Looked up from germline, CDR1 is SGDLS and CDR2 is YYNGEE. CDR3 length: 15 residues. The chain's CDR3 is CASSVAGEGGAEAFF. CDR3 bases: TGTGCCAGCAGCGTAGCTGGGGAGGGGGGCGCTGAAGCTTTCTTT.

In this sample, this clonotype turned up many times. V is TRBV20-1 and J is TRBJ2-7; 8 bases line up with TRBD2. This CDR3 is built from 15 residues. The germline CDR1 and CDR2 sequences are DFQATT and SNEGSKA (reference sequence). With 1 base clipped from V and 1 base from J, the junction kept 6 bases outside the gene matches. The CDR3 bases are TGCAGTGCTAGAGTCGGGAGGGGGGAATCCTACGAGCAGTACTTC. It codes for CSARVGRGESYEQYF.

The V call is TRBV29-1, the J call TRBJ2-7; no clear D gene. Trimming took off 6 bases at V and 4 bases at J, with 31 bases between the two ends. CDR3 length: 18 residues. Looked up from germline, CDR1 is SQVTM and CDR2 is ANQGSEA. CDR3 coding DNA: TGCAGCGTCTTAAGAGATCAACGCAGCGTTGGGTTGACTTACGAGCAGTACTTC. It specifies CSVLRDQRSVGLTYEQYF.

There are many counts of this clonotype. The rearrangement joins TRBV30 to TRBJ2-7; 7 nucleotides align to TRBD1. In germline, CDR1 is GTSNPN, CDR2 SVGIG (reference sequence). V lost 8 bases and J lost 1; bases outside the gene matches: 11. The CDR3 sequence is 14 residues long. The CDR3 loop is CASDRQGLSYEQYF. CDR3 DNA sequence: TGTGCCAGTGATCGACAGGGCTTATCCTACGAGCAGTACTTC.

The genes are TRBV9 and TRBJ2-5; TRBD2 might be the D (6 bases). CDR3 length: 17 residues. Germline loops: CDR1 SGDLS, CDR2 YYNGEE. The V gene lost 0 bases and the J gene lost 1 base, with 16 bases spanning the gap. The CDR3 DNA reads as TGTGCCAGCAGCGTAGGAGGGGCGGGATGGGGCCAAGAGACCCAGTACTTC. Protein sequence: CASSVGGAGWGQETQYF.

This clonotype was picked up a small number of times. The rearrangement links TRBV9 to TRBJ2-1, with D unresolved. V lost 3 bases to trimming and J lost 8 bases, with 9 bases between them. This CDR3 comprises 12 residues. CDR1 SGDLS and CDR2 YYNGEE come from the germline V gene. The CDR3 protein is CASSATNYEQFF. The DNA for the CDR3 is TGTGCCAGCAGCGCGACCAACTATGAGCAGTTCTTC.

This clonotype was observed many times. The rearrangement joins TRBV5-1 to TRBJ2-7, with a weak D call TRBD1 (5 bases). V lost 0 bases to trimming and J lost 2 bases, with 12 bases between them. Germline V gene lookup returns CDR1 SGHRS and CDR2 YFSETQ. CDR3 length: 15 residues. The DNA for the CDR3 is TGCGCCAGCAGCTTGGGGGGCGCGAATACCTACGAGCAGTACTTC. Translation gives CASSLGGANTYEQYF.

The chain combines TRBV27 with TRBJ1-2, with D tentatively TRBD1 (6 bases). This CDR3 is 15 amino acids long. The germline V gene has CDR1 MNHEY and CDR2 SMNVEV (reference sequence). The V gene lost 2 bases and the J gene lost 0 bases, with 10 bases spanning the gap. The CDR3 coding sequence is TGTGCCAGCAGTTTAGGAGGGGGAGCTAACTATGGCTACACCTTC. As protein: CASSLGGGANYGYTF.

The sample holds a few counts of this clonotype. The chain carries TRBV7-9 and TRBJ1-4, with a possible D match to TRBD1 (5 bases). CDR3 length equals 14 residues. Trimming took 4 bases from V and 7 from J, leaving 13 bases between them. CDR1 SEHNR and CDR2 FQNEAQ come from the germline V gene (reference sequence). The CDR3 coding sequence is TGTGCCAGCAGCTCCCGGGACGAGGGTGAAAAACTGTTTTTT. Translated, it gives CASSSRDEGEKLFF.

This clonotype was seen only a few times. CDR3 sequence: CASRRRGGSYNEQFF. The CDR3 bases are TGTGCCAGCAGACGGAGGGGTGGATCCTACAATGAGCAGTTCTTC. V usage is TRBV12-3 or TRBV12-4 and J usage is TRBJ2-1, with D perhaps matching TRBD2 (6 bases). The germline V and J ends were trimmed by 6 bases and 1 base, with 13 bases remaining between them. This CDR3 has 15 amino acids.

This clonotype was seen many times. The rearrangement joins TRBV7-9 to TRBJ2-1, with a weak D call TRBD1 (5 bases). Germline CDR1 and CDR2: SEHNR and FQNEAQ (reference sequence). The V and J ends lost 5 bases and 6 bases respectively, with 17 bases between them. The CDR3 has 15 residues. The CDR3, as DNA: TGTGCCAGCAGCCCGACCCAGGGCCGAGGCAATGAGCAGTTCTTC. Protein product: CASSPTQGRGNEQFF.

There are many counts of this clonotype. This chain connects TRBV27 to TRBJ1-1; TRBD1 agrees at 7 bases. The germline CDR1 and CDR2 sequences are MNHEY and SMNVEV (reference sequence). The CDR3 consists of 14 residues. The ends lost 6 bases at V and 5 bases at J; junction bases unmatched: 9. The DNA of the CDR3 is TGTGCCAGCAGGGAAGGGGGCGCGCAGACTGAAGCTTTCTTT. It translates to CASREGGAQTEAFF.

V and J are TRBV5-1 and TRBJ2-2, with a weak D call TRBD1 (6 bases). The germline gives CDR1 SGHRS, CDR2 YFSETQ. Trimming stripped 1 base from V and 2 bases from J, with 12 bases between. CDR3 length equals 16 residues. The CDR3 loop is CASSLRQAINTGELFF. The CDR3 nucleotides are TGCGCCAGCAGCTTGCGACAGGCGATAAACACCGGGGAGCTGTTTTTT.

This clonotype was observed a handful of times. The chain carries TRBV29-1 and TRBJ2-2; D unclear. The CDR3 is made up of 14 amino acids. V lost 7 bases, J lost 0 bases, and 12 bases lay in between. Germline values: CDR1 SQVTM, CDR2 ANQGSEA. The CDR3 DNA follows: TGCAGCGCACGTCGAGCGACGAACACCGGGGAGCTGTTTTTT. Translated: CSARRATNTGELFF.